Presented here are 19 T cell receptor beta chains from one specimen sequenced in a study of yellow fever vaccine responses in identical twins. TCRdb itself ran the RT-PCR reads through MiXCR, one entry per CDR3 protein. Of under 25,000 distinct CDR3 sequences in the sample, approximately 70% were seen once. The input for sequencing was T cells from blood (PBMCs), unsorted or a sorted subset (not recorded which), taken before or after yellow fever vaccination (not recorded which). These receptor sequences come from a woman aged 18 to 35 who received the yellow fever vaccine.

The V gene is TRBV6-1, the J gene TRBJ2-5, with D maybe TRBD2 (5 bases). The V and J ends lost 5 bases and 9 bases respectively, with 16 bases between them. Germline loops: CDR1 MNHNS, CDR2 SASEGT. This CDR3 contains 13 residues. As DNA, the CDR3 is TGTGCCAGCAGTACGCCTCACCCCGGGGCCCAGTACTTC. Translated, it gives CASSTPHPGAQYF.

The chain joins TRBV13 to TRBJ1-2; 7 bases map to TRBD1. CDR1 PRHDT and CDR2 FYEKMQ come from the germline V gene (reference sequence). After removal of 8 bases from V and 1 base from J, the junction contained 7 bases not matched to a gene. CDR3 length: 14 residues. The CDR3 protein is CASPRRGLNYGYTF. CDR3 nucleotide sequence: TGTGCCAGCCCGAGGAGGGGGCTTAACTATGGCTACACCTTC. The full variable domain, with the rest looked up from reference TRBV13 and TRBJ1-2, is AAGVIQSPRHLIKEKRETATLKCYPIPRHDTVYWYQQGPGQDPQFLISFYEKMQSDKGSIPDRFSAQQFSDYHSELNMSSLELGDSALYFCASPRRGLNYGYTFGSGTRLTVV.

The chain is built from TRBV11-3 and TRBJ2-7, with D hard to call. V was cut by 7 bases and J by 3 bases, with 13 bases left in between. The germline CDR1 and CDR2 sequences are SGHNT and YENEEA. The CDR3 is made up of 13 amino acids. CDR3 loop: CASNDLNRYEQYF. CDR3 DNA sequence: TGTGCCAGCAACGACTTGAACCGCTACGAGCAGTACTTC.

The chain is built from TRBV20-1 and TRBJ1-1; no definite D call. Germline lookup yields CDR1 DFQATT and CDR2 SNEGSKA (reference sequence). Trimming shortened V by 4 bases and J by 3 bases, and 9 bases separated the two germline ends. This CDR3 is built from 12 residues. CDR3 sequence: CSAIRRDTEAFF. The CDR3 DNA sequence: TGCAGTGCTATTAGAAGGGACACTGAAGCTTTCTTT.

The rearrangement uses TRBV5-1 and TRBJ1-1; D remains unclear. Germline V lookup: CDR1 SGHRS, CDR2 YFSETQ. Trimming cost V 0 bases and J 4 bases, with 16 bases left between them. The CDR3 contains 16 residues. The CDR3 protein is CASSLAGRESGTEAFF. CDR3 nucleotides: TGCGCCAGCAGCTTGGCAGGACGGGAGTCGGGCACTGAAGCTTTCTTT.

The V and J genes are TRBV28 and TRBJ2-5; TRBD2 matches at 7 bases. With V trimmed by 8 bases and J by 1 base, 10 bases remained unmatched. The CDR3 is made up of 15 amino acids. Germline lookup yields CDR1 MDHEN and CDR2 SYDVKM. The DNA for the CDR3 is TGTGCCAGCGTCAGCTCGGGAGGCCCCCAAGAGACCCAGTACTTC. Protein: CASVSSGGPQETQYF.

The V gene is TRBV5-5, the J gene TRBJ2-5; D remains unclear. Trimming removed 0 bases from V and 2 bases from J, with 5 bases in between. Germline loops: CDR1 SGHKS, CDR2 YYEKEE (reference sequence). There are 13 residues in the CDR3. CDR3 DNA: TGTGCCAGCAGCTTGGTGAATCAAGAGACCCAGTACTTC. Translated, it gives CASSLVNQETQYF.

In its sample, this clonotype was seen a few times. The genes are TRBV29-1 and TRBJ1-2; 10 nucleotides line up with TRBD1. CDR1 and CDR2 (germline): SQVTM, ANQGSEA. Germline trimming cut 6 bases from V and 3 bases from J; bases unmatched to any gene: 4. The CDR3 has 13 residues. The CDR3 protein is CSVVGTGDYGYTF. The DNA of the CDR3 is TGCAGCGTGGTAGGGACAGGGGACTATGGCTACACCTTC.

V gene TRBV20-1 combines with J gene TRBJ2-1; 13 bases agree with TRBD2. Trimming took 4 bases from V and 9 from J; bases not matched to a gene: 6. CDR1 and CDR2 (germline): DFQATT, SNEGSKA (reference sequence). The CDR3 sequence is 14 residues long. In DNA, the CDR3 is TGCAGTGCTAAACTAGCGGGAGGGCGGGGTGAGCAGTTCTTC. Translation gives CSAKLAGGRGEQFF.

The V call is TRBV14, the J call TRBJ1-1; D not certain. This CDR3 spans 12 amino acids. Germline V lookup: CDR1 SGHDN, CDR2 FVKESK. Deletions cut 3 bases from V and 1 base from J, with 3 bases between. In DNA, the CDR3 is TGTGCCAGCAGCCAGGGGAACACTGAAGCTTTCTTT. It encodes CASSQGNTEAFF.

This chain joins TRBV2 and TRBJ1-2; unclear D gene. Looked up from germline, CDR1 is SNHLY and CDR2 is FYNNEI. V gave up 4 bases and J gave up 4 bases, with 13 bases separating them. The CDR3 length is 14 residues. This CDR3 reads CASSGPRQSYGYTF. The CDR3 DNA follows: TGTGCCAGCAGTGGGCCCCGGCAAAGCTATGGCTACACCTTC.

The chain links TRBV11-2 to TRBJ2-5; the D call may be TRBD1 or TRBD2 (5 bases each). Germline V lookup: CDR1 SGHAT, CDR2 FQNNGV. Trimming took off 0 bases at V and 7 bases at J, with 12 bases between the two ends. CDR3 size: 14 residues. The CDR3 region is CASSLDWGSVTQYF. Here the CDR3 DNA reads TGTGCCAGCAGCTTAGATTGGGGGAGTGTGACCCAGTACTTC.

V usage is TRBV11-3 and J usage is TRBJ2-7, with TRBD2 as a possible D gene (6 bases). Germline V lookup: CDR1 SGHNT, CDR2 YENEEA. V shed 4 bases and J shed 4 bases, with 17 bases lying between them. CDR3 size: 15 residues. The CDR3 coding sequence is TGTGCCAGCAGCTCCCCAACCGGGACTCCTTACGAGCAGTACTTC. This encodes CASSSPTGTPYEQYF.

The gene calls are TRBV11-1 and TRBJ2-7, with a possible D match to TRBD1 (5 bases). The CDR3 runs to 15 residues. The germline V gene has CDR1 SGHAT and CDR2 FQDESV (reference sequence). V was pared by 1 base and J by 6 bases, with 16 bases between. The CDR3 here is CASSLEIVNQGEQYF. Here the CDR3 DNA reads TGTGCCAGCAGCTTAGAGATAGTCAATCAGGGCGAGCAGTACTTC.

The gene calls are TRBV6-1 and TRBJ2-2; D is ambiguous. The CDR3 length is 15 residues. Germline loops: CDR1 MNHNS, CDR2 SASEGT. The V gene lost 7 bases and the J gene lost 5 bases, with 17 bases spanning the gap. The CDR3 region has the DNA TGTGCCAGCACCCTCGACATGGGAAGTACCGGGGAGCTGTTTTTT. Translating it yields CASTLDMGSTGELFF.

The CDR3 spells CASSSGVGSYNSPLHF. CDR3 in DNA: TGTGCCAGCAGCTCAGGGGTGGGTTCCTATAATTCACCCCTCCACTTT. The chain recombines TRBV11-3 with TRBJ1-6; the D gene is possibly TRBD1 (6 bases). Germline V lookup: CDR1 SGHNT, CDR2 YENEEA. Deletions cut 4 bases from V and 1 base from J, with 11 bases between. This CDR3 has 16 residues. Variable domain in full (rest from reference TRBV11-3 and TRBJ1-6): EAGVVQSPRYKIIEKKQPVAFWCNPISGHNTLYWYLQNLGQGPELLIRYENEEAVDDSQLPKDRFSAERLKGVDSTLKIQPAELGDSAVYLCASSSGVGSYNSPLHFGNGTRLTVT.

V is TRBV29-1 and J is TRBJ2-5, with 7 bases fitting TRBD1. Germline CDR1 reads SQVTM; CDR2 reads ANQGSEA. With V trimmed by 6 bases and J by 2 bases, 6 bases remained unmatched. The CDR3 is 13 residues long. The DNA of the CDR3 is TGCAGCGTAAGGCCAGGGGGACAAGAGACCCAGTACTTC. It translates to CSVRPGGQETQYF. The full variable domain, rest sourced from reference TRBV29-1 and TRBJ2-5, is SAVISQKPSRDICQRGTSLTIQCQVDSQVTMMFWYRQQPGQSLTLIATANQGSEATYESGFVIDKFPISRPNLTFSTLTVSNMSPEDSSIYLCSVRPGGQETQYFGPGTRLLVL.

The sample holds one count of this clonotype. This chain joins TRBV5-1 and TRBJ2-5; TRBD1 is a possible D gene (6 bases). The length of the CDR3 is 16 residues. From germline, CDR1 is SGHRS and CDR2 YFSETQ. Trimming pared 4 bases from V and 4 bases from J, leaving 20 bases between. CDR3: CASSTPDAGDRETQYF. The CDR3 bases are TGCGCCAGCAGCACTCCGGACGCAGGGGATCGAGAGACCCAGTACTTC.

The J gene is TRBJ2-1, the V gene TRBV11-1; no definite D call. V shed 3 bases and J shed 4 bases, with 4 bases lying between them. Germline CDR1 reads SGHAT; CDR2 reads FQDESV (reference sequence). This CDR3 is 12 amino acids long. Here the CDR3 DNA reads TGTGCCAGCAGCTTCGAATACAATGAGCAGTTCTTC. Translating it yields CASSFEYNEQFF.